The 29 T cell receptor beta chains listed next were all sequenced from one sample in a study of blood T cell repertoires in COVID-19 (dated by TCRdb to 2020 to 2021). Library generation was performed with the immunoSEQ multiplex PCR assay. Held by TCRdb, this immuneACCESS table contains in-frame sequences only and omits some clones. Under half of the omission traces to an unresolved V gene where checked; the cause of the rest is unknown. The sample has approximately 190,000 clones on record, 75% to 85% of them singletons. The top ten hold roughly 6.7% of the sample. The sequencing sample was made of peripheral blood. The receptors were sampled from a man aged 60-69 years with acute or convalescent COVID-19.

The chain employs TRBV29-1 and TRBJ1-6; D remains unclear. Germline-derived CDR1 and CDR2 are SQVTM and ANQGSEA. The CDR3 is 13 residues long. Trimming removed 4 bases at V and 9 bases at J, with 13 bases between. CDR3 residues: CSVGSVPGSPLHF. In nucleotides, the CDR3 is TGCAGCGTTGGATCCGTGCCAGGTTCACCCCTCCACTTT.

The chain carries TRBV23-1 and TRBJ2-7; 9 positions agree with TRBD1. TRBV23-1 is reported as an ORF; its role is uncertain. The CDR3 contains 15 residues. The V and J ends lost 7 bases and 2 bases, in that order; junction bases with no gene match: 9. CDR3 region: CASTRWDRAAYEQYF. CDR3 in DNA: TGCGCCAGCACTCGATGGGACAGGGCTGCCTACGAGCAGTACTTC.

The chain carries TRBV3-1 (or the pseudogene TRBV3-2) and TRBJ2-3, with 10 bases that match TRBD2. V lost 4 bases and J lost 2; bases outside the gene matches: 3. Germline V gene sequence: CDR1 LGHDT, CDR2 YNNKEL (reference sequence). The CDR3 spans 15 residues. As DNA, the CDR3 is TGTGCCAGCAGCCTCCTAGCGGGGGACACAGATACGCAGTATTTT. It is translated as CASSLLAGDTDTQYF.

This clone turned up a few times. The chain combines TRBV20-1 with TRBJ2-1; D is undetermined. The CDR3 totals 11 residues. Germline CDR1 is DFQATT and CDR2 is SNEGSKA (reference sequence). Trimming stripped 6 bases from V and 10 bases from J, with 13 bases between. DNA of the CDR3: TGCAGTGCCCACCGATTGAGGGAGCAGTTCTTC. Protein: CSAHRLREQFF.

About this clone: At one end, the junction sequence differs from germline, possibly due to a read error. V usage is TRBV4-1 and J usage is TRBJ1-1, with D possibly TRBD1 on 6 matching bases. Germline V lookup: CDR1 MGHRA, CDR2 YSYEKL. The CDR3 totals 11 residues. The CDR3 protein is CASSQGGEGVF. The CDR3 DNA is TGCGCCAGCAGCCAAGGGGGAGAGGGGGTTTTT.

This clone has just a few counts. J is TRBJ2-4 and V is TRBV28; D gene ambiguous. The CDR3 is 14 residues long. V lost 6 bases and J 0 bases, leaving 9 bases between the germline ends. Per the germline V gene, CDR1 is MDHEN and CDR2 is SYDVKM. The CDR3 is CASSEEVAKNIQYF. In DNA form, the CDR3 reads TGTGCCAGCAGCGAGGAAGTAGCCAAAAACATTCAGTACTTC.

The CDR3 spells CASSLDGTGDGYTF. The CDR3 DNA reads TGCGCCAGCAGCTTGGATGGGACAGGGGATGGCTACACCTTC. The chain couples TRBV5-1 to TRBJ1-2, with 10 bases aligning to TRBD1. This CDR3 has 14 residues. V shed 0 bases, J shed 6 bases, and the junction held 2 bases outside the gene matches. CDR1 is SGHRS and CDR2 is YFSETQ in the germline V gene.

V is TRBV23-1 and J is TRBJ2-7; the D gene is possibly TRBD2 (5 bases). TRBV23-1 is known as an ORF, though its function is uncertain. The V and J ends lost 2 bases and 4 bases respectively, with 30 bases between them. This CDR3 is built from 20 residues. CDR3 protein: CASSQLPGVDSKHGLYEQYF. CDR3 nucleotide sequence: TGCGCCAGCAGTCAACTGCCCGGGGTAGACTCTAAGCATGGTTTGTACGAGCAGTACTTC.

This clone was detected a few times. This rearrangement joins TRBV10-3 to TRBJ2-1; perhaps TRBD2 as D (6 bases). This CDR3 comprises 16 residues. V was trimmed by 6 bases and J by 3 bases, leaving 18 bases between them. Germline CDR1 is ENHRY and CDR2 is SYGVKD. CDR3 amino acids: CAISPSTGESYNEQFF. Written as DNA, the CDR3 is TGTGCCATCAGCCCCTCAACGGGAGAGAGCTACAATGAGCAGTTCTTC.

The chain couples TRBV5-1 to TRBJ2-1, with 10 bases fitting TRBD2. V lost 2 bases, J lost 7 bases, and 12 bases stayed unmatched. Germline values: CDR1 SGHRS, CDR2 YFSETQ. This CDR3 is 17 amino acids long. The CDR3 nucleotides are TGCGCCAGCAGCTTCAGGGCTAGCGGGAGTTTCGTGAATGAGCAGTTCTTC. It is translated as CASSFRASGSFVNEQFF.

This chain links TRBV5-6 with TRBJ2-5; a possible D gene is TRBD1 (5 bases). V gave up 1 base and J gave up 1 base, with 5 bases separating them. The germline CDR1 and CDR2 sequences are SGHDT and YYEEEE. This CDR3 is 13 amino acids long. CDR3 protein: CASSLQGQETQYF. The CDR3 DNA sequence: TGTGCCAGCAGCTTGCAGGGCCAAGAGACCCAGTACTTC.

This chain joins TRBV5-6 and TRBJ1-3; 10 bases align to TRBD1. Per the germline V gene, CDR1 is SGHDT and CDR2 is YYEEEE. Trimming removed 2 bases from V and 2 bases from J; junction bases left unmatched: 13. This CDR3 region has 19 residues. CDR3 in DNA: TGTGCCAGCAGCTTACTCCCGGGACAGGGGAAAGGAGCTGGAAACACCATATATTTT. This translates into CASSLLPGQGKGAGNTIYF.

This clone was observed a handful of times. This chain's CDR3 is CASSQSVTRLVGYTF. CDR3 in DNA: TGTGCCAGCAGCCAGTCCGTTACCAGACTTGTAGGCTACACCTTC. The V call is TRBV14, the J call TRBJ1-2; unclear D gene. Trimming took off 3 bases at V and 8 bases at J, with 19 bases between the two ends. CDR1 and CDR2 from the germline V gene are SGHDN and FVKESK. This CDR3 is built from 15 residues.

CDR3 protein: CASSIRGMYNEKLFF. CDR3 coding DNA: TGTGCCAGTAGTATTCGGGGGATGTATAATGAAAAACTGTTTTTT. This sequence joins TRBV19 and TRBJ1-4, with D possibly being TRBD1 (5 bases). The CDR3 sequence is 15 residues long. Germline CDR1 is LNHDA and CDR2 is SQIVND (reference sequence). The V end was cut by 3 bases, the J end by 4 bases, with 12 bases between.

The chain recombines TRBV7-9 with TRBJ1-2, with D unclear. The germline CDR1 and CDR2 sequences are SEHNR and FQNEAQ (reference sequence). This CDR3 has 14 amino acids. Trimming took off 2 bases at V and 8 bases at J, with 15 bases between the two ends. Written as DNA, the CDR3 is TGTGCCAGCAGCTTATGGTTGGGTGCTAGAGGCTACACCTTC. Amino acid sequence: CASSLWLGARGYTF.

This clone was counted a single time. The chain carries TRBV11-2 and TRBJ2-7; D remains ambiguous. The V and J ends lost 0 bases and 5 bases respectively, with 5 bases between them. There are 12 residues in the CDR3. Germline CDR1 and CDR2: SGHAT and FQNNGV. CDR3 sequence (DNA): TGTGCCAGCAGCTTAGATCGCGACGAGCAGTACTTC. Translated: CASSLDRDEQYF. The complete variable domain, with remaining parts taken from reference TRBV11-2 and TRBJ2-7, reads EAGVAQSPRYKIIEKRQSVAFWCNPISGHATLYWYQQILGQGPKLLIQFQNNGVVDDSQLPKDRFSAERLKGVDSTLKIQPAKLEDSAVYLCASSLDRDEQYFGPGTRLTVT.

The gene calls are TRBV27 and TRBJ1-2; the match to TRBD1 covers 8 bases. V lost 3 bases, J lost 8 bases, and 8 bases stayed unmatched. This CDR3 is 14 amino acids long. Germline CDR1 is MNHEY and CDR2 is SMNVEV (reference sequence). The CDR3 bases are TGTGCCAGCAGTTTCTCCGGGACAGGTTACGGCTACACCTTC. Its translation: CASSFSGTGYGYTF.

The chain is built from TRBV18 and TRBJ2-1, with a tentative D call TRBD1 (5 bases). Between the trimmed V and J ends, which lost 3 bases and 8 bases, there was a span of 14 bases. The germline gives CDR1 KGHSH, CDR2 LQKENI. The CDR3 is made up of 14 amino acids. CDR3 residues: CASSPGLTGYEQFF. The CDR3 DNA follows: TGTGCCAGCTCACCGGGCCTAACAGGCTATGAGCAGTTCTTC.

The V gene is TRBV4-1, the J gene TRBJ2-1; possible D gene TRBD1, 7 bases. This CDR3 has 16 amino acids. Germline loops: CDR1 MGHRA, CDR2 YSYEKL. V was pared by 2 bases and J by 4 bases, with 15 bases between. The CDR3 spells CASSQFSGGSYNEQFF. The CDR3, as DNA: TGCGCCAGCAGCCAATTTTCAGGGGGGTCTTACAATGAGCAGTTCTTC.

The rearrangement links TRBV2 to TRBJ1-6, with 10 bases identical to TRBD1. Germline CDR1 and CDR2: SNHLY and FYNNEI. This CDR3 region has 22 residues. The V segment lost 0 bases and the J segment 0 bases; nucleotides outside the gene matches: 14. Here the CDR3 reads CASSEASPGQGRRRSYNSPLHF. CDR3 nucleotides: TGTGCCAGCAGTGAAGCCTCCCCGGGACAGGGGCGACGCCGCTCCTATAATTCACCCCTCCACTTT. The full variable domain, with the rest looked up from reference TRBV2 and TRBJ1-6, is EPEVTQTPSHQVTQMGQEVILRCVPISNHLYFYWYRQILGQKVEFLVSFYNNEISEKSEIFDDQFSVERPDGSNFTLKIRSTKLEDSAMYFCASSEASPGQGRRRSYNSPLHFGNGTRLTVT.

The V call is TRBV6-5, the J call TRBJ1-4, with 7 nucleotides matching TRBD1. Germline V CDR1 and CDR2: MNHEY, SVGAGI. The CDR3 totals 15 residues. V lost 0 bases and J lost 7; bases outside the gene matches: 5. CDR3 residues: CASSYSMSGGEKLFF. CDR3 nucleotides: TGTGCCAGCAGTTACTCGATGTCAGGGGGTGAAAAACTGTTTTTT.

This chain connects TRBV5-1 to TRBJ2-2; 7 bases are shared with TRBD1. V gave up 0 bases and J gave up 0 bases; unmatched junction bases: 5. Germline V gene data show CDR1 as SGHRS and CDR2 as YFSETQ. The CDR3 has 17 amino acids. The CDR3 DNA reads TGCGCCAGCAGCTTGGTCTGGGACAGTGCGAACACCGGGGAGCTGTTTTTT. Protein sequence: CASSLVWDSANTGELFF.

DNA of the CDR3: TGTGCCAGTAGTATGAGGACTAGCGGGGGCAATGAGCAGTTCTTC. Its translation is CASSMRTSGGNEQFF. The rearrangement joins TRBV19 to TRBJ2-1, with TRBD2 matching over 13 bases. Losses at the gene ends were 3 bases for V and 6 bases for J; bases not matched to a gene: 2. There are 15 residues in the CDR3. Germline V gene sequence: CDR1 LNHDA, CDR2 SQIVND (reference sequence).

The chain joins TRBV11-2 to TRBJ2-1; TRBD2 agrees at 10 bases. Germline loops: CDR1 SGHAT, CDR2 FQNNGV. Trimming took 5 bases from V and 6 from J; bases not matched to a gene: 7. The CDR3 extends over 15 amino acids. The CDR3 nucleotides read TGTGCCAGCAGCGGGGGACTAGCGATGCCCAATGAGCAGTTCTTC. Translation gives CASSGGLAMPNEQFF.

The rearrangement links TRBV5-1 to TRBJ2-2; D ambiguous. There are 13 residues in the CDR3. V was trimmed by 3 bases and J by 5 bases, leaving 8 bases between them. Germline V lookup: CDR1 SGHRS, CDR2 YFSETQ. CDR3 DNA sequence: TGCGCCAGCAGCTCTACAGTGACCGGGGAGCTGTTTTTT. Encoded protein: CASSSTVTGELFF.

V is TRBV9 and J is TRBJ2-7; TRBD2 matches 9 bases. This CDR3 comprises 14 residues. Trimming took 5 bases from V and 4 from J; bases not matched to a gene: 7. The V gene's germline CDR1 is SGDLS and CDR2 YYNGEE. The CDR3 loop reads CASRYSGGQYEQYF. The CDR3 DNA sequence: TGTGCCAGCAGGTATAGCGGGGGACAGTACGAGCAGTACTTC.

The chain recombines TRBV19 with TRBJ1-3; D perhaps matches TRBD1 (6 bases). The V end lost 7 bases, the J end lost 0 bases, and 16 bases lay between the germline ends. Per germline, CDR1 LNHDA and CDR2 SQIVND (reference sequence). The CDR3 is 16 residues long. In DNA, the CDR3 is TGTGCCAGTACCCCAGACAGGTCCAGCTCTGGAAACACCATATATTTT. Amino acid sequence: CASTPDRSSSGNTIYF.

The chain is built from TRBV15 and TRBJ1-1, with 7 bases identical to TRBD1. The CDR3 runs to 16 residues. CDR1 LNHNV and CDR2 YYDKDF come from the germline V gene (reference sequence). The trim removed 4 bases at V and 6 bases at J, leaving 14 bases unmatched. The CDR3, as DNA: TGTGCCACCAGCATCCTTCCGAGACAGGGATTGCCTGAAGCTTTCTTT. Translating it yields CATSILPRQGLPEAFF.

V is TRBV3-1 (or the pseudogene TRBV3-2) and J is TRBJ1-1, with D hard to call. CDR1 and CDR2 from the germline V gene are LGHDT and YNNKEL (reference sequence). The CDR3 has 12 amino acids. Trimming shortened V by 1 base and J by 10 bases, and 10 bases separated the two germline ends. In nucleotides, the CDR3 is TGTGCCAGCAGCCAAGGAGCGCGGGGAGCTTTCTTT. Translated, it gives CASSQGARGAFF.